Following are 12 T cell receptor beta chains from one sample sequenced in a study of blood T cell repertoires in COVID-19. Profiling relied on immunoSEQ multiplex PCR, and the TCRdb table lists in-frame clones only, not all of them. This table has tens of thousands of clones, around nine tenths appearing once. Sequenced input: peripheral blood. These receptors all stem from an elderly man with acute or convalescent COVID-19.

The rearrangement links TRBV4-2 to TRBJ2-4; TRBD2 agrees at 8 bases. The J segment lost 9 bases and the V segment lost 4 bases, leaving 8 bases of the junction unmatched. This CDR3 has 14 amino acids. Germline-derived CDR1 and CDR2 are LGHNA and YNFKEQ. CDR3 region: CASSPLLAGGIQYF. The CDR3 bases are TGTGCCAGCAGCCCTCTCCTGGCGGGGGGCATTCAGTACTTC.

The chain employs TRBV9 and TRBJ1-4; 9 bases fit TRBD1. The CDR3 length is 15 residues. The germline V gene encodes CDR1 SGDLS and CDR2 YYNGEE. J gave up 7 bases and V 0 bases, and 4 bases lay outside the gene matches. The CDR3 DNA reads TGTGCCAGCAGCGTAGCGGGACAGGGAAGTGAAAAACTGTTTTTT. It translates to CASSVAGQGSEKLFF.

The chain recombines TRBV4-3 with TRBJ2-7, with 7 bases identical to TRBD2. The CDR3 extends over 17 amino acids. V trimming: 0 bases; J trimming: 0 bases; junction bases outside the gene matches: 8. Germline-derived CDR1 and CDR2 are LGHNA and YSLEER. CDR3 DNA sequence: TGCGCCAGCAGCCAAGATCACAGCGGGATGAGCTCCTACGAGCAGTACTTC. Translation gives CASSQDHSGMSSYEQYF.

The CDR3 region has the DNA TGCGCCAGCAGCTCCGCGACAGGAGAACGGGGCACTGAAGCTTTCTTT. This translates into CASSSATGERGTEAFF. J is TRBJ1-1 and V is TRBV5-1, with a tentative D call TRBD1 (6 bases). Trimming pared 3 bases from V and 4 bases from J, leaving 19 bases between. The CDR3 consists of 16 residues. The germline CDR1 and CDR2 sequences are SGHRS and YFSETQ.

CDR3 loop: CASSTGQEHYGYTF. The CDR3 region has the DNA TGCGCCAGCAGTACTGGACAGGAACACTATGGCTACACCTTC. This chain joins TRBV5-1 and TRBJ1-2, with 7 bases lining up with TRBD1. V was clipped by 5 bases and J by 3 bases; unmatched bases: 7. The CDR3 length is 14 residues. CDR1 is SGHRS, CDR2 YFSETQ, per germline.

The chain links TRBV28 to TRBJ1-1; tentative D call: TRBD1 (5 bases). CDR1 and CDR2 (germline): MDHEN, SYDVKM. V lost 2 bases to trimming and J lost 5 bases, with 15 bases between them. This CDR3 spans 15 amino acids. The chain's CDR3 is CASSLPPGGWTEAFF. In nucleotides, the CDR3 is TGTGCCAGCAGTTTACCTCCGGGGGGGTGGACTGAAGCTTTCTTT.

J is TRBJ1-2 and V is TRBV6-2 or TRBV6-3, with 7 bases that match TRBD1. The J segment lost 2 bases and the V segment lost 5 bases, leaving 2 bases of the junction unmatched. CDR1 MNHEY and CDR2 SVGEGT come from the germline V gene. CDR3 length: 13 residues. CDR3 sequence: CASSLQGNYGYTF. The CDR3 DNA reads TGTGCCAGCAGTCTACAGGGGAACTATGGCTACACCTTC.

V is TRBV20-1 and J is TRBJ2-7; 8 bases align to TRBD1. This CDR3 spans 12 amino acids. The J segment lost 5 bases and the V segment lost 3 bases, leaving 3 bases of the junction unmatched. The germline CDR1 and CDR2 sequences are DFQATT and SNEGSKA (reference sequence). The CDR3 sequence is CSASQGADEQYF. DNA for the CDR3: TGCAGTGCTAGTCAGGGGGCGGACGAGCAGTACTTC.

The chain carries TRBV21-1 and TRBJ2-7; TRBD1 is taken as the D call from the table, unchecked against the DNA. TRBV21-1 is assigned pseudogene status. The CDR3 consists of 14 residues. The CDR3 here is CASSGDRGPGEQYF. The CDR3 bases are TGTGCCAGCAGCGGGGACAGGGGGCCTGGTGAGCAGTACTTC.

This chain links TRBV25-1 with TRBJ1-5; weak D call: TRBD1 (6 bases). Germline CDR1 reads MGHDK; CDR2 reads SYGVNS. The length of the CDR3 is 16 residues. Trimming cost V 8 bases and J 0 bases, with 17 bases left between them. CDR3 bases: TGTGCCAGCCGGGGGGCGGATCCTTATAGCAATCAGCCCCAGCATTTT. Translated, it gives CASRGADPYSNQPQHF.

The genes are TRBV4-2 and TRBJ1-4, with 8 bases fitting TRBD1. Germline V gives CDR1 LGHNA, CDR2 YNFKEQ. This CDR3 contains 15 residues. Unmatched junction bases numbered 4, after V lost 2 bases and J lost 5 bases. CDR3 nucleotides: TGTGCCAGCAGCCAACCGGGACAGGAAAATGAAAAACTGTTTTTT. Translating gives CASSQPGQENEKLFF.

This clone was seen ten or more times. The rearrangement uses TRBV10-3 and TRBJ2-6, with 10 positions matching TRBD1. Germline CDR1 is ENHRY and CDR2 is SYGVKD. Trimming cost V 10 bases and J 0 bases; bases outside gene matches: 6. The CDR3 extends over 16 amino acids. CDR3 bases: TGTGCCACCCGACAGGGGGCAGACTCTGGGGCCAACGTCCTGACTTTC. Translated, it gives CATRQGADSGANVLTF.